This is a list of T cell receptor beta chains from one sample in a study of breast tumors, draining lymph nodes, adjacent tissues. TCRdb reprocessed the multiplex PCR reads via MiXCR and lists one record per CDR3 protein. The sample has 180,000 or so distinct CDR3 sequences, about 32% seen once. Sequenced sample: axillary lymph node tissue. The receptors shown here come from a female donor with breast cancer. Some clones in this sample may be carry-over from other donors' samples. CDR3s include the opening cysteine and the closing phenylalanine or tryptophan. The size of a clone is reported for some rows only, either as once, few or many, or as a class for expanded clones.

TRBJ2-6 | TRBV6-6 | 16 | - | CASWTTAGIGANVLTF
TRBJ2-1 | TRBV7-2 | 15 | many | CASSPTRSSYNEQFF
TRBJ2-1 | TRBV7-8 | 15 | many | CASSPRGRRVGEQFF
TRBJ2-5 | TRBV20-1 | 17 | many | CSARDLTRTAAGETQYF
TRBJ2-2 | TRBV20-1 | 20 | - | CSARAKGVLAGGVGSGELFF
TRBJ2-1 | TRBV14 | 15 | - | CASSRTSGPYNEQFF
TRBJ1-2 | TRBV4-1 | 14 | many | CASSQGNRNYGYTF
TRBJ1-1 | TRBV18 | 15 | few | CASSRGSGMNTEAFF
TRBJ1-2 | TRBV4-1 | 15 | many | CASSQEPGEGDGYTF
TRBJ2-3 | TRBV20-1 | 15 | - | CSAREASGTRDTQYF
TRBJ2-2 | TRBV20-1 | 16 | few | CSASGTSGGNTGELFF
TRBJ1-5 | TRBV12-5 | 15 | - | CASSPGTGRVGPQHF
TRBJ1-5 | TRBV9 | 15 | - | CASSVESNSGETQHF
TRBJ2-3 | TRBV2 | 15 | - | CAHPYVGSSTDTQYF
TRBJ1-2 | TRBV12-3/TRBV12-4 | 14 | many | CASSLQVVSYGYTF
TRBJ2-1 | TRBV4-3 | 15 | - | CASSQGTSALNEQFF
TRBJ1-4 | TRBV24-1 | 13 | many | CATSGGTGEKLFF
TRBJ1-3 | TRBV12-3/TRBV12-4 | 16 | many | CASRWGRESSGNTIYF
TRBJ2-2 | TRBV20-1 | 8 | - | CSARELFF
TRBJ2-3 | TRBV7-7 | 13 | many | CASSLAIGDTQYF
TRBJ2-2 | TRBV18 | 16 | many | CASSPGTGGDTGELFF
TRBJ1-6 | TRBV20-1 | 13 | many | CSALDRGDSPLHF
TRBJ1-2 | TRBV4-1 | 16 | many | CASSQDLQGANYGYTF
TRBJ2-1 | TRBV4-1 | 17 | many | CASSPRGAESSYNEQFF
TRBJ2-1 | TRBV29-1 | 22 | - | CSENVFSFYICSATHRGDEQFF
TRBJ2-2 | TRBV6-5 | 15 | - | CASRKNQVNTGELFF
TRBJ1-2 | TRBV20-1 | 12 | - | CSAKGARCDYTF
TRBJ1-2 | TRBV6-5 | 15 | many | CASSPTGPFTYGYTF
TRBJ2-7 | TRBV2 | 16 | - | CASTGTRAGAGYEQYF